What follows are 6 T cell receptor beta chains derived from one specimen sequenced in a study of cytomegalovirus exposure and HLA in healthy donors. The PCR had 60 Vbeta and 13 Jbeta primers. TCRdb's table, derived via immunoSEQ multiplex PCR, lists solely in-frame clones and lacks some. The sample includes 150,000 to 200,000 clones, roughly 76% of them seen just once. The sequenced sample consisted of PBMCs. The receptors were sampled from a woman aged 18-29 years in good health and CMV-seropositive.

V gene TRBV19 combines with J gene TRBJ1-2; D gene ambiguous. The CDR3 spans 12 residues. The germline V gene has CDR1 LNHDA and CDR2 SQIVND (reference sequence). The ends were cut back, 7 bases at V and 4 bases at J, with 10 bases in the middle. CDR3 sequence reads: CASKSLSYGYTF. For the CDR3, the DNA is TGTGCCAGTAAAAGTCTATCCTATGGCTACACCTTC.

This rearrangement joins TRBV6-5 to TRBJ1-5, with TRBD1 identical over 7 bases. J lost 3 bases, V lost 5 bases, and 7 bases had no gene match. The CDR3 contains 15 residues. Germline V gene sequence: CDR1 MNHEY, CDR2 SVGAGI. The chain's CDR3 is CASSPDRRFNQPQHF. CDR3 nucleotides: TGTGCCAGCAGTCCGGACAGGAGGTTCAATCAGCCCCAGCATTTT.

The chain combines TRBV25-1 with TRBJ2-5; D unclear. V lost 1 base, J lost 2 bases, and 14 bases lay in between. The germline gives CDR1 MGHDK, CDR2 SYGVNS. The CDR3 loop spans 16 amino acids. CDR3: CASSELLLNAQETQYF. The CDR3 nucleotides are TGTGCCAGCAGTGAATTACTACTCAACGCTCAAGAGACCCAGTACTTC.

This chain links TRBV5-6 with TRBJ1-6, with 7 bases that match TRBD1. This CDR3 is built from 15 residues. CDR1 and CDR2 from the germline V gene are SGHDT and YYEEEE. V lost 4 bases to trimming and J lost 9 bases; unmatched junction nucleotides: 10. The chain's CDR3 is CASSSPDRYFSPLHF. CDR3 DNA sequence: TGTGCCAGCAGCAGCCCGGACAGGTACTTTTCACCCCTCCACTTT.

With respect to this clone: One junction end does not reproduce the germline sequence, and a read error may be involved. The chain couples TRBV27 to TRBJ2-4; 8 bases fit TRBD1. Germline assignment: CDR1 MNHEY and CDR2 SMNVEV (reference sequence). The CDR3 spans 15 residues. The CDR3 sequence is CASADRGLAKNSQYF. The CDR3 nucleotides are TGTGCCAGCGCTGACAGGGGTTTGGCCAAAAACAGTCAGTACTTC.

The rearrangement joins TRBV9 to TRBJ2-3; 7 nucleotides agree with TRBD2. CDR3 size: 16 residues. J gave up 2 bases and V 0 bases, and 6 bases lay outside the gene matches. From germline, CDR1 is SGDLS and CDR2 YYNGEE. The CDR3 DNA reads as TGTGCCAGCAGCGTAGGGGGGGGACCTTCCACAGATACGCAGTATTTT. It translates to CASSVGGGPSTDTQYF. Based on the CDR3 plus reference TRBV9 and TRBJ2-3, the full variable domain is DSGVTQTPKHLITATGQRVTLRCSPRSGDLSVYWYQQSLDQGLQFLIQYYNGEERAKGNILERFSAQQFPDLHSELNLSSLELGDSALYFCASSVGGGPSTDTQYFGPGTRLTVL.